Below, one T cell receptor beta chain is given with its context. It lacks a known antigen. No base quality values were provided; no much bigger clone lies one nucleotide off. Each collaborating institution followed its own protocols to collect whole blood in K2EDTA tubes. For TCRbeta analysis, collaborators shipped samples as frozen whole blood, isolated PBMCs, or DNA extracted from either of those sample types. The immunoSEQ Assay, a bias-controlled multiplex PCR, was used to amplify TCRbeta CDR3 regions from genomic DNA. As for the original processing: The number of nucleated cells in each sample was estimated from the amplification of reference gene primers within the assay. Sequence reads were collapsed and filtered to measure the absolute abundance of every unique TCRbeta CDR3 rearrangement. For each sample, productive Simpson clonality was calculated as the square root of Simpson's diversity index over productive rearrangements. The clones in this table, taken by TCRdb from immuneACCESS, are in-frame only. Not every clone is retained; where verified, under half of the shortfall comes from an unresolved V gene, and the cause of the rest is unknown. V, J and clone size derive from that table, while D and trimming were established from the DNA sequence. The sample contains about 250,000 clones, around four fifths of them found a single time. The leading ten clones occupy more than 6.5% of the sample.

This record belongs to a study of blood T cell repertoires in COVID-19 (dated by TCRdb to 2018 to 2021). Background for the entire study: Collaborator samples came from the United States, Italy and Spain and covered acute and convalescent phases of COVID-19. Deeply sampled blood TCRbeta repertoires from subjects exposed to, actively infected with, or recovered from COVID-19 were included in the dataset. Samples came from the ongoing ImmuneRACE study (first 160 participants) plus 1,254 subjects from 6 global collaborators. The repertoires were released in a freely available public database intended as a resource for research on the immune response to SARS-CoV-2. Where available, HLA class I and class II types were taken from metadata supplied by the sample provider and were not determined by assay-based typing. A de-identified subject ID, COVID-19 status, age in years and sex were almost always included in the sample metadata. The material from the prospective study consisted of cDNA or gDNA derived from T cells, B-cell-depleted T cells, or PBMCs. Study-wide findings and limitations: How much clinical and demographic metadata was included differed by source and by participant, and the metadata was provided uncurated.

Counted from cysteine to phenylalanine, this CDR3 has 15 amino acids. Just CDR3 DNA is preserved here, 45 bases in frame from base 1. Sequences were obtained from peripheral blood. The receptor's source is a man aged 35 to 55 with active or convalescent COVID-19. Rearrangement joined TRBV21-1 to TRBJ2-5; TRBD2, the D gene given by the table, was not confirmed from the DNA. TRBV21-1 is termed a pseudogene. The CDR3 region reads CASSKEVGGLETQYF. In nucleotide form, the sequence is TGTGCCAGCAGCAAAGAAGTGGGAGGGCTGGAGACCCAGTACTTC.